This paragraph covers one TCR beta chain sequence. The antigen remains undetermined. Some clones are missing from TCRdb's copy, which holds only in-frame ones; the method was immunoSEQ multiplex PCR. Altogether around 81,000 clones are present, roughly 73% being singletons, with the ten largest covering 0.85% to 1.3%. Prior to sequencing, the ViraFEST assay stimulated PBMC with viral peptide pools, which expanded the antigen-specific CD4+ T cells. Isolating CD4+ T cells followed approximately nine days of culture. It was two doses of either the BNT162b2 or mRNA-1273 vaccine that participants received. The data belong to a study of vaccination effects on CD4 cells after COVID-19. CDR1 MDHEN and CDR2 SYDVKM come from the germline V gene. V dropped 3 bases and J dropped 14 bases, with 11 bases sitting between them. The CDR3 has 11 amino acids.

The sequenced sample was CD4+ T cells from PBMCs cultured with HCoV-OC43 spike peptides, obtained after COVID-19 vaccination. Subset described: HCoV-OC43 spike overlapping peptide pool stimulation. The chain is built from TRBV28 and TRBJ2-1; D gene ambiguous. The source of this sequence is a human donor who received a COVID-19 vaccine. The CDR3 nucleotides read TGTGCCAGCAGTTTGGCAGGAAGGAAGTTCTTC. Amino acid sequence: CASSLAGRKFF. The variable domain in full, with the rest retrieved from reference TRBV28 and TRBJ2-1, is DVKVTQSSRYLVKRTGEKVFLECVQDMDHENMFWYRQDPGLGLRLIYFSYDVKMKEKGDIPEGYSVSREKKERFSLILESASTNQTSMYLCASSLAGRKFFGPGTRLTVL.